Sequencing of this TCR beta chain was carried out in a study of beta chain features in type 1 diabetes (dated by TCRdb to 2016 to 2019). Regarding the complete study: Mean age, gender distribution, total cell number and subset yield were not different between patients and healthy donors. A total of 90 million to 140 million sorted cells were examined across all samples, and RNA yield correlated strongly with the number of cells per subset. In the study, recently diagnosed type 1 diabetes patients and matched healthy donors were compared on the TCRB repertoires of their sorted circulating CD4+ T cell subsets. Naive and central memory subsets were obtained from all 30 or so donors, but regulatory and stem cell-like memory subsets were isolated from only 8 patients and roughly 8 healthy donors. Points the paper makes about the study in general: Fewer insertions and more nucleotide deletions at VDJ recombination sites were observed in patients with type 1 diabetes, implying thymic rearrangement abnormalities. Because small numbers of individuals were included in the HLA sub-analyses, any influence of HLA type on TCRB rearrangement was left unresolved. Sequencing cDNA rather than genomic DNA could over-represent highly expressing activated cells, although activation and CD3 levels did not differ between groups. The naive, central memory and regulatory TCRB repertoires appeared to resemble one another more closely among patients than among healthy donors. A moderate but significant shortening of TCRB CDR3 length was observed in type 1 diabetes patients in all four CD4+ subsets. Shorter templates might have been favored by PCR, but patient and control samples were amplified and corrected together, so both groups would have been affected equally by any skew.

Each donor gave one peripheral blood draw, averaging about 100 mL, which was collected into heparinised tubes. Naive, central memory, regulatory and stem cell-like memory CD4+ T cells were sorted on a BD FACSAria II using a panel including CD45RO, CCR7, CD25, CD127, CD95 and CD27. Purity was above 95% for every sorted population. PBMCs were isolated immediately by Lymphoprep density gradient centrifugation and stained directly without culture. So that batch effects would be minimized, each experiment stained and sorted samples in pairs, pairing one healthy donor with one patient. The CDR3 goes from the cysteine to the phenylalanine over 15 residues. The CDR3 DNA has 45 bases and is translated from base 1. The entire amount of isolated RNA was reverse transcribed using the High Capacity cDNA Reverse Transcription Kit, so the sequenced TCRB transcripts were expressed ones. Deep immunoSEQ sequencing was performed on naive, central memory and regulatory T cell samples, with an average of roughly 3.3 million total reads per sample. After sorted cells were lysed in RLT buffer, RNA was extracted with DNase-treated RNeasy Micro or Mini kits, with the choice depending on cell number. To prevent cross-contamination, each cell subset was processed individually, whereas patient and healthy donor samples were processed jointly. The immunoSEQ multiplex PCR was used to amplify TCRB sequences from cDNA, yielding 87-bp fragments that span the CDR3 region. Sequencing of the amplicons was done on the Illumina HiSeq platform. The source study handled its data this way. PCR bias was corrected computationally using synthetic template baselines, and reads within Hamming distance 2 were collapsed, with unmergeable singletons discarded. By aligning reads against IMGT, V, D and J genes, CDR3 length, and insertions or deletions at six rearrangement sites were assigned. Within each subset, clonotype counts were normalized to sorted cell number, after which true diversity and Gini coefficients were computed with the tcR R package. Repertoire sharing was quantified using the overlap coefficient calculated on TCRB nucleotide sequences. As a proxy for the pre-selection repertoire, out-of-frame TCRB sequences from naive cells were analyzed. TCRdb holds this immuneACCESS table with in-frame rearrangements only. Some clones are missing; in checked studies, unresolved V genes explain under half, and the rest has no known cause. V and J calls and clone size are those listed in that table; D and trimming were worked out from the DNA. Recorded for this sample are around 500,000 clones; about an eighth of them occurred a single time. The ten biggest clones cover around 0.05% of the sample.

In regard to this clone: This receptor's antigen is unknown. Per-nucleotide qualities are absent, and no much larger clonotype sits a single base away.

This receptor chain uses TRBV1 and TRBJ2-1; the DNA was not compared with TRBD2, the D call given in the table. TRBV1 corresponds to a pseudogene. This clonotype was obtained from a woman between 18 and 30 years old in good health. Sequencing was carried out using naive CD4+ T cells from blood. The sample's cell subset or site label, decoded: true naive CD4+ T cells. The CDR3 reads CTSSPGLAGDNEQFF. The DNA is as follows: TGCACCAGCAGCCCGGGACTAGCGGGAGATAATGAGCAGTTCTTC.